The present entry profiles one T cell receptor (beta chain) with its context. Its matching antigen is unknown. The study ran its PCR with 60 Vbeta and 13 Jbeta primers. The table came from immunoSEQ multiplex PCR; TCRdb's copy has only in-frame clones and leaves some out. Here the sample table reports about 53,000 clones. These data come from a study of cytomegalovirus exposure and HLA in healthy donors. Study-level points and caveats: Donor immune exposure was known only as CMV serostatus.

The sample taken for sequencing was PBMCs. The receptor was isolated from a man younger than 35 in good health and CMV-seropositive.

CDR3 bases: TGCGCCAGCAGCCTCCGCGACAGGTACCAAGAGACCCAGTACTTC. Its protein is CASSLRDRYQETQYF. The chain is built from TRBV4-1 and TRBJ2-5; a weak D match, TRBD1 (6 bases). V dropped 4 bases and J dropped 0 bases, with 12 bases sitting between them. The CDR3 totals 15 residues. From germline, CDR1 is MGHRA and CDR2 YSYEKL.